Listed below are T cell receptor beta chains from one sample, sequenced in a study of T cells after yellow fever vaccination. TCRdb recomputed calls from the 5' RACE reads with MiXCR, one row per CDR3 protein. The sample holds some 250,000 distinct CDR3 sequences, approximately 3.6% seen once. The sample consisted of PBMCs, taken 15 days after the yellow fever booster vaccination. The receptors were gathered from a man aged 18 to 35 who received the YFV17D yellow fever vaccine. Each CDR3 is given with its conserved first and last residue. A D gene is named only where the DNA matches it firmly. Not every row has a clone size; where given, it reads once, few, many or a size class.

v_call	d_call	j_call	clone_size	cdr3_nt	cdr3_aa
TRBV5-1	.	TRBJ1-1	many	TGCGCCAGCAGCTTGGTTCCATCCAACACTGAAGCTTTCTTT	CASSLVPSNTEAFF
TRBV7-2	TRBD1	TRBJ1-1	many	TGTGCCAGCAGAGCAGGGGGCGGGAACACTGAAGCTTTCTTT	CASRAGGGNTEAFF
TRBV10-3	TRBD1	TRBJ2-5	many	TGTGCCATCAGTGACCCGGACAGGGTCGTCCGGGAGACCCAGTACTTC	CAISDPDRVVRETQYF
TRBV7-9	.	TRBJ2-4	many	TGTGCCAGCAGCATGAACAGGGAATTAGCCAAAAACATTCAGTACTTC	CASSMNRELAKNIQYF
TRBV7-2	TRBD1	TRBJ2-3	many	TGTGCCAGCAGCCACCGGGACAGCCCCACAGATACGCAGTATTTT	CASSHRDSPTDTQYF
TRBV9	TRBD2	TRBJ2-1	many	TGTGCCAGCAGCCCTTCGGGGGGTAGCGAGCAGTTCTTC	CASSPSGGSEQFF
TRBV9	.	TRBJ1-2	many	TGTGCCAGCAGCGTAGTGGACAGCCCATCTCATGGCTACACCTTC	CASSVVDSPSHGYTF
TRBV6-5	.	TRBJ2-7	many	TGTGCCAGCAGTTACAGGGGATACGAGCAGTACTTC	CASSYRGYEQYF
TRBV7-2	.	TRBJ2-1	many	TGTGCCAGCAGCTTACAACAGGGAGGGGCCTACAATGAGCAGTTCTTC	CASSLQQGGAYNEQFF
TRBV12-3/TRBV12-4	.	TRBJ2-5	many	TGTGCCAGCAGTTCCCCCGACAGGGAGGGAGAGACCCAGTACTTC	CASSSPDREGETQYF
TRBV5-1	.	TRBJ2-3	many	TGCGCCAGCAATTCCGACGGGGGACTCACAGATACGCAGTATTTT	CASNSDGGLTDTQYF
TRBV6-5	TRBD1	TRBJ2-1	many	TGTGCCAGCAGTCTACAGGGGGCGCGCTACAATGAGCAGTTCTTC	CASSLQGARYNEQFF
TRBV5-1	TRBD2	TRBJ2-1	many	TGCGCCAGCAGCTTGTCCGTAGCGGGGGGGCCATGGGAGCAGTTCTTC	CASSLSVAGGPWEQFF
TRBV10-3	.	TRBJ2-3	many	TGTGCCATCAGTGTGGGTTTGGGTTCGACAGATACGCAGTATTTT	CAISVGLGSTDTQYF
TRBV5-4	TRBD1	TRBJ1-1	.	TGTGCCAGCAGCGGGACAGGGCGCGATTGGGGAACTGAAGCTTTCTTT	CASSGTGRDWGTEAFF
TRBV7-2	.	TRBJ1-3	many	TGTGCCAGCAGCTTAAGGCGCCTAGGGGCAGGAAACACCATATATTTT	CASSLRRLGAGNTIYF
TRBV5-6	.	TRBJ1-2	many	TGTGCCAGCAGCCGGGTCGGGGGTACTCTCGGCTACACCTTC	CASSRVGGTLGYTF
TRBV5-1	.	TRBJ2-2	many	TGCGCCAGCAGCTTGGTGCTGCAGGGATTCGCCGGGGAGCTGTTTTTT	CASSLVLQGFAGELFF
TRBV29-1	.	TRBJ2-1	many	TGCAGCGTTGAAGATCCCTACAATGAGCAGTTCTTC	CSVEDPYNEQFF
TRBV3-1	.	TRBJ1-5	many	TGTGCCAGCAGCCAGGACACCCAACCCAATCAGCCCCAGCATTTT	CASSQDTQPNQPQHF
TRBV7-9	.	TRBJ1-3	many	TGTGCCAGCAGCTTAGGAGGATTCTCTGGAAACACCATATATTTT	CASSLGGFSGNTIYF
TRBV10-3	.	TRBJ2-2	many	TGTGCCACCAACGAGGGTAGTACGGCCGGGGAGCTGTTTTTT	CATNEGSTAGELFF
TRBV18	.	TRBJ1-5	many	TGTGCCAGCTCACCAGTGTCCGTAAGCAATCAGCCCCAGCATTTT	CASSPVSVSNQPQHF
TRBV20-1	TRBD1	TRBJ1-5	many	TGCAGTGCTAGAGATCAGGGGGCGGACAATCAGCCCCAGCATTTT	CSARDQGADNQPQHF
TRBV5-4	TRBD2	TRBJ2-3	few	TGTGCCAGCAGCTTGGGGGCGACTAGCGGGGATACAGATACGCAGTATTTT	CASSLGATSGDTDTQYF
TRBV4-3	TRBD2	TRBJ2-2	many	TGCGCCAGCAGCCCAAATCATGGCGGGGGGGCCAACACCGGGGAGCTGTTTTTT	CASSPNHGGGANTGELFF
TRBV21-1	.	TRBJ1-4	many	TGTGCCAGCAGCAAAAACCATAAATGGGTGACTACCCCTCGAAGGTTTTTT	CASSKNHKWVTTPRRFF
TRBV7-7	.	TRBJ1-1	.	TGTGCTAGCAGCCATCCAAGTCCGAACACTGAAGCTTTCTTT	CASSHPSPNTEAFF
TRBV28	.	TRBJ2-3	few	TGTGCCAGCAGTTTATCCTGGGACATCACAGATACGCAGTATTTT	CASSLSWDITDTQYF
TRBV10-2	.	TRBJ1-1	many	TGCGCCAGCAGACGGGACCTGAACACTGAAGCTTTCTTT	CASRRDLNTEAFF
TRBV20-1	.	TRBJ1-1	many	TGCAGTGCTAGGAGGGTTGTATCGGACACTGAAGCTTTCTTT	CSARRVVSDTEAFF
TRBV5-6	.	TRBJ2-1	many	TGTGCCAGCAGTCCGCAAGGCAATGAGCAGTTCTTC	CASSPQGNEQFF
TRBV20-1	.	TRBJ2-7	many	TGCAGTGCTAGAGACCCAAGGGCCCCCGGAGAGCAGTACTTC	CSARDPRAPGEQYF
TRBV4-1	TRBD2	TRBJ2-3	many	TGCGCCAGCAGCCAGAGGCTAGCGGGTCGGCCTGCAGATACGCAGTATTTT	CASSQRLAGRPADTQYF
TRBV5-1	.	TRBJ1-1	many	TGCGCCAGCAGCCTGACGGTACCGAACACTGAAGCTTTCTTT	CASSLTVPNTEAFF
TRBV5-1	.	TRBJ1-4	many	TGCGCCAGCAGCTTTACCGGATTTAATGAAAAACTGTTTTTT	CASSFTGFNEKLFF
TRBV4-1	.	TRBJ2-3	many	TGCGCCAGCAGCCTGCATCAGGGGCCTGGCACAGATACGCAGTATTTT	CASSLHQGPGTDTQYF
TRBV7-2	.	TRBJ2-3	many	TGTGCCAGCAGTTCCCAGAGGGCGACAGATACGCAGTATTTT	CASSSQRATDTQYF
TRBV7-2	.	TRBJ2-5	many	TGTGCCAGCAGCGATCGGGGCCAAGAGACCCAGTACTTC	CASSDRGQETQYF
TRBV7-2	.	TRBJ2-1	many	TGTGCCAGCAGCTTTACACAGTTCTTC	CASSFTQFF
TRBV7-8	TRBD2	TRBJ2-5	many	TGTGCCAGCAGCTCCGGACTAGCGGGATACGGGGAGACCCAGTACTTC	CASSSGLAGYGETQYF
TRBV5-1	TRBD2	TRBJ2-1	many	TGCGCCAGCAGCTTAGAGGGACTAGCGGGGGCTACCCACAATGAGCAGTTCTTC	CASSLEGLAGATHNEQFF
TRBV5-1	.	TRBJ1-4	.	TGCGCCAGCAGCCCCCGGGACGGAGTTTCAACTAATGAAAAACTGTTTTTT	CASSPRDGVSTNEKLFF
TRBV27	TRBD1	TRBJ1-2	many	TGTGCCAGCAGGCGGACAGGGAGGGATGGCTACACCTTC	CASRRTGRDGYTF
TRBV3-1	TRBD1	TRBJ2-3	many	TGTGCCAGCACCCTGGGACAGGGGGATCAAGATACGCAGTATTTT	CASTLGQGDQDTQYF
TRBV7-2	TRBD2	TRBJ2-7	many	TGTGCCAGCAGCTTCCAGGCGGGGGACTACGAGCAGTACTTC	CASSFQAGDYEQYF
TRBV6-6	.	TRBJ1-3	many	TGTGCCAGCACCGGATGGGGGAGCGGAAACACCATATATTTT	CASTGWGSGNTIYF
TRBV5-1	.	TRBJ1-1	many	TGCGCCAGCAGCTTGGCGGTCAGGGACACTGAAGCTTTCTTT	CASSLAVRDTEAFF
TRBV5-5	TRBD1	TRBJ1-2	many	TGTGCCAGCACCCAACAGGGGGCAGCTAACTATGGCTACACCTTC	CASTQQGAANYGYTF
TRBV5-1	.	TRBJ1-2	many	TGCGCCAGCAGTCCGGACAGTCACGGCTACACCTTC	CASSPDSHGYTF
TRBV4-3	.	TRBJ2-4	many	TGCGCCAGCAGCTACAGGGTAGCGGGAAACATTCAGTACTTC	CASSYRVAGNIQYF
TRBV5-6	.	TRBJ1-5	many	TGTGCCAGCAGCTTGGGGCCCCAGGGTCGCCAGCCCCAGCATTTT	CASSLGPQGRQPQHF
TRBV5-1	TRBD1	TRBJ1-2	many	TGCGCCAGCAGCCCAGGACAGGCCCTTTATGGCTACACCTTC	CASSPGQALYGYTF
TRBV4-2	.	TRBJ2-3	many	TGTGCCAGCAGCCAAGATTCGAGGAGATCTAGCTTCGCAGATACGCAGTATTTT	CASSQDSRRSSFADTQYF
TRBV24-1	TRBD1	TRBJ2-1	many	TGTGCCACCGCCGACAGGGGCGGTAATGAGCAGTTCTTC	CATADRGGNEQFF
TRBV20-1	.	TRBJ1-1	many	TGCAGTGCTAGAGCTAGGGACACTGAAGCTTTCTTT	CSARARDTEAFF